The entry that follows covers one T cell receptor (beta chain) sequence. This entry is derived from a study of blood T cell repertoires in COVID-19. The data were produced by immunoSEQ multiplex PCR, yet TCRdb's version contains in-frame clones alone and is incomplete. The table includes roughly 120,000 clones, around 80% detected once. This clonotype originated in a man aged 50-60 years with acute or convalescent COVID-19. Sequenced sample: peripheral blood.

CDR3 nucleotide sequence: TGTGCCAGCAGCCAAGCTAGGGACACCCTTATCAATGGCTACACCTTC. It encodes CASSQARDTLINGYTF. The chain recombines TRBV3-1 (or the pseudogene TRBV3-2) with TRBJ1-2; D may be TRBD1 (6 bases). The CDR3 covers 16 residues. Per the germline V gene, CDR1 is LGHDT and CDR2 is YNNKEL (reference sequence). V lost 1 base to trimming and J lost 6 bases, with 18 bases between them.